The T cell receptor (beta chain) under discussion was sequenced for a study of T cell repertoires in cytomegalovirus infection. In this sample, this clonotype turned up a few times. Its antigen is not known. TCRdb re-called the reads with MiXCR, one entry per CDR3 protein. Here the sample spans hundreds of thousands of distinct CDR3 sequences, 42% being singletons. CDR1 and CDR2 from the germline V gene are MGHRA and YSYEKL. The CDR3 is 14 amino acids. V was shortened by 5 bases and J by 2 bases, with 11 bases between the two germline ends. This sample comprised cultured PBMCs, obtained from culture after CMV antigen stimulation. The chain links TRBV4-1 to TRBJ2-3; possibly TRBD2 for D (5 bases). The receptor was isolated from a human donor in good health (CMV status not recorded). Some clones in this sample may be carry-over from other donors' samples. The CDR3 sequence is CASSSTGITDTQYF. In nucleotides, the CDR3 is TGCGCCAGCAGCTCTACGGGGATCACAGATACGCAGTATTTT.